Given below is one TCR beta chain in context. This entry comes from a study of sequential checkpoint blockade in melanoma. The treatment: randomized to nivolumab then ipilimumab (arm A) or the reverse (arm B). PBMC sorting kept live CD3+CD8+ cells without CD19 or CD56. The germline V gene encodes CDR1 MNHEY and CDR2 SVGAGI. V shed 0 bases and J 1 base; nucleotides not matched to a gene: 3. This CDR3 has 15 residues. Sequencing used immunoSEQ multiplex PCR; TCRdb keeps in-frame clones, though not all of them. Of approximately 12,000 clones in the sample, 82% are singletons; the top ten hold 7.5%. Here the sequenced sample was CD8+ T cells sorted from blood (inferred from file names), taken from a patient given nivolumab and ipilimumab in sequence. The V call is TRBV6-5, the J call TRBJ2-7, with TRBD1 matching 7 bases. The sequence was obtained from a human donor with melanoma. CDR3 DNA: TGTGCCAGCAGTTACTCTGGGGACAGATCCTACGAGCAGTACTTC. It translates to CASSYSGDRSYEQYF.